A single sample is the source of the 18 T cell receptor beta chains below, sequenced in a study of blood T cell repertoires in COVID-19. Clones were sequenced by immunoSEQ multiplex PCR, and TCRdb holds only the in-frame ones, with some missing. The data hold about 400,000 clones, with 87% observed a single time. The sample consisted of PBMCs or T cells enriched from blood (not recorded which). The source is a woman aged 50 to 60 who had recovered from COVID-19.

V is TRBV2 and J is TRBJ2-7, with D possibly matching TRBD1 (6 bases). CDR1 SNHLY and CDR2 FYNNEI come from the germline V gene. This CDR3 contains 14 residues. With 8 bases removed from V and 2 bases from J, the gap between germline ends came to 16 bases. This chain's CDR3 is CASRTGTRPYEQYF. CDR3 nucleotides: TGTGCCAGCCGCACCGGGACAAGACCCTACGAGCAGTACTTC.

The CDR3 DNA sequence: TGTGCCACCAGTGATTCTCTAGCGGGGGGCCCCAATGAGCAGTTCTTC. Its translation is CATSDSLAGGPNEQFF. This rearrangement joins TRBV24-1 to TRBJ2-1; 11 bases fit TRBD2. Germline V gene sequence: CDR1 KGHDR, CDR2 SFDVKD. Trimming removed 2 bases from V and 6 bases from J; junction bases left unmatched: 5. CDR3 length: 16 amino acids.

The chain links TRBV2 to TRBJ1-4; the match to TRBD1 covers 8 bases. This CDR3 has 14 amino acids. Germline CDR1 SNHLY, CDR2 FYNNEI. V gave up 6 bases and J gave up 8 bases; unmatched junction bases: 8. The CDR3 DNA follows: TGTGCCAGCAGAGACCGGACAGGGATCGAAAAACTGTTTTTT. It encodes CASRDRTGIEKLFF.

J is TRBJ2-3 and V is TRBV4-1, with TRBD2 matching over 7 bases. CDR1 MGHRA and CDR2 YSYEKL come from the germline V gene. V lost 2 bases to trimming and J lost 3 bases; unmatched junction nucleotides: 11. The CDR3 is 17 amino acids. CDR3 coding DNA: TGCGCCAGCAGCCAATTTAACGATGGGAGGGCTACAGATACGCAGTATTTT. As protein: CASSQFNDGRATDTQYF.

V and J are TRBV11-2 and TRBJ2-1; 9 nucleotides align to TRBD2. V trimming: 2 bases; J trimming: 10 bases; junction bases outside the gene matches: 12. CDR3 length: 16 amino acids. The germline gives CDR1 SGHAT, CDR2 FQNNGV. CDR3 region: CASSLIVAGAQREQFF. The DNA for the CDR3 is TGTGCCAGCAGCTTAATAGTAGCGGGGGCCCAACGGGAGCAGTTCTTC.

The chain uses TRBV2 and TRBJ1-2, with D possibly matching TRBD1 (5 bases). V gave up 7 bases and J gave up 8 bases, with 14 bases separating them. From germline, CDR1 is SNHLY and CDR2 FYNNEI. The CDR3 runs to 12 residues. The CDR3 sequence is CASTAGPAGYTF. As DNA, the CDR3 is TGTGCCAGCACTGCAGGGCCGGCGGGCTACACCTTC.

V is TRBV27 and J is TRBJ1-4, with D hard to call. V shed 6 bases and J shed 0 bases, with 17 bases lying between them. Germline CDR1 MNHEY, CDR2 SMNVEV (reference sequence). This CDR3 is 17 amino acids long. The CDR3 loop reads CASRPGRDWATNEKLFF. The CDR3 DNA sequence: TGTGCCAGCAGGCCCGGGCGGGATTGGGCAACTAATGAAAAACTGTTTTTT.

V and J are TRBV4-1 and TRBJ1-1; 7 positions agree with TRBD1. This CDR3 contains 13 residues. Looked up from germline, CDR1 is MGHRA and CDR2 is YSYEKL. The ends lost 3 bases at V and 11 bases at J; junction bases unmatched: 9. The CDR3 bases are TGCGCCAGCAGCCAGGATCCTGACAGGGACGCTTTCTTT. Amino acids: CASSQDPDRDAFF.

The chain combines TRBV5-1 with TRBJ2-5; D ambiguous. V was trimmed by 2 bases and J by 3 bases, leaving 11 bases between them. In germline, CDR1 is SGHRS, CDR2 YFSETQ. The CDR3 sequence is 14 residues long. CDR3 region: CASSFDTPEETQYF. In DNA form, the CDR3 reads TGCGCCAGCAGCTTCGACACCCCGGAAGAGACCCAGTACTTC.

This rearrangement joins TRBV27 to TRBJ2-3, with 11 bases matching TRBD2. The CDR3 covers 16 residues. V lost 6 bases and J lost 4; bases outside the gene matches: 9. Germline V CDR1 and CDR2: MNHEY, SMNVEV (reference sequence). Written as DNA, the CDR3 is TGTGCCAGCAGCCCCGTTCTAGCGGGGGGCCCAGATACGCAGTATTTT. As protein: CASSPVLAGGPDTQYF.

The chain is built from TRBV4-1 and TRBJ1-2; no clear D gene. Trimming cost V 2 bases and J 4 bases, with 8 bases left between them. Per germline, CDR1 MGHRA and CDR2 YSYEKL. The CDR3 contains 13 residues. The CDR3 loop is CASSQRTSYGYTF. The CDR3 coding sequence is TGCGCCAGCAGCCAAAGGACTAGCTATGGCTACACCTTC.

The chain employs TRBV19 and TRBJ1-2; 10 positions agree with TRBD1. The CDR3 length is 16 residues. J gave up 0 bases and V 7 bases, and 8 bases lay outside the gene matches. Germline-derived CDR1 and CDR2 are LNHDA and SQIVND (reference sequence). CDR3: CASTLTGGSTNYGYTF. CDR3 nucleotides: TGTGCCAGTACCTTGACAGGGGGCTCTACTAACTATGGCTACACCTTC.

The chain recombines TRBV30 with TRBJ1-1; 7 nucleotides match TRBD1. The V and J ends lost 1 base and 1 base, in that order; junction bases with no gene match: 9. Germline CDR1 GTSNPN, CDR2 SVGIG (reference sequence). The CDR3 spans 16 residues. The CDR3, as DNA: TGTGCCTGGAGTGCCCGACAGGGTATGGAGAACACTGAAGCTTTCTTT. This encodes CAWSARQGMENTEAFF. The full variable domain, in which reference TRBV30 and TRBJ1-1 provide the parts outside the CDR3, is SQTIHQWPATLVQPVGSPLSLECTVEGTSNPNLYWYRQAAGRGLQLLFYSVGIGQISSEVPQNLSASRPQDRQFILSSKKLLLSDSGFYLCAWSARQGMENTEAFFGQGTRLTVV.

The gene calls are TRBV7-2 and TRBJ2-5, with 9 nucleotides matching TRBD2. After removal of 1 base from V and 5 bases from J, the junction contained 5 bases not matched to a gene. The CDR3 is 15 residues long. Germline V gives CDR1 SGHTA, CDR2 FQGNSA. CDR3 region: CASSLGGGAIETQYF. DNA for the CDR3: TGTGCCAGCAGCTTAGGCGGGGGGGCAATTGAGACCCAGTACTTC.

The rearrangement links TRBV7-9 to TRBJ1-4; 7 bases agree with TRBD1. Germline V gene lookup returns CDR1 SEHNR and CDR2 FQNEAQ (reference sequence). Germline trimming cut 5 bases from V and 1 base from J; bases unmatched to any gene: 7. This CDR3 contains 16 residues. The CDR3 sequence: CASSQWDSRTNEKLFF. The CDR3, as DNA: TGTGCCAGCAGCCAATGGGACAGTCGAACTAATGAAAAACTGTTTTTT.

This clone was picked up one time. The CDR3 region has the DNA TGTGCCAGCAGTTCCGGGACAGGGGTTGTCGATGAGCAGTTCTTC. Translating it yields CASSSGTGVVDEQFF. The chain recombines TRBV6-5 with TRBJ2-1; TRBD1 aligns across 10 bases. V trimming: 4 bases; J trimming: 8 bases; junction bases outside the gene matches: 8. Per the germline V gene, CDR1 is MNHEY and CDR2 is SVGAGI. The CDR3 has 15 residues.

The chain combines TRBV25-1 with TRBJ1-3, with 8 bases aligning to TRBD1. Unmatched junction bases numbered 4, after V lost 2 bases and J lost 7 bases. Germline CDR1 MGHDK, CDR2 SYGVNS. CDR3 size: 14 residues. The CDR3 here is CASSEGQGANTIYF. The CDR3 DNA follows: TGTGCCAGCAGTGAAGGGCAGGGGGCGAACACCATATATTTT.

The CDR3: CASSPSRQDYYGYTF. The CDR3 DNA sequence: TGTGCCAGTAGTCCGTCCAGACAGGACTACTATGGCTACACCTTC. The genes are TRBV19 and TRBJ1-2, with D possibly being TRBD1 (6 bases). This CDR3 contains 15 residues. The V gene lost 5 bases and the J gene lost 3 bases, with 16 bases spanning the gap. Germline CDR1 LNHDA, CDR2 SQIVND (reference sequence).